This paragraph reports one T cell receptor (beta chain). This clone was detected once. It has no known antigen specificity. No per-base quality is available; no much larger clone lies one base away. V is cut by 9 bases and J by 7 bases, and the space between the germline ends is 20 bases. According to the germline V gene, CDR1 reads SGDLS and CDR2 reads YYNGEE. The CDR3 has 14 amino acids, counting the end cysteine and phenylalanine. Of the read, only the CDR3 DNA is kept; its 42 bases are in frame from base 1. This sample was included in a study of T cell responses to AZD1222 COVID-19 vaccine (dated by TCRdb to the early 2020s). For the study in its entirety: A total of about 250 trial participants underwent TCR sequencing, of whom 207 had received two doses of AZD1222 and approximately 25 had received two doses of the MenACWY control vaccine. Enrollment into the trials was organized by age into subgroups of 18-55, 56-69 and 70-plus years, and those subgroups contained roughly 150, 30 and 60 TCR-sequenced participants, respectively.

Reading the label with the study, this specimen's time point is: about 28 days (+/-7) after the second vaccine dose. Because spike-specific TCR depth and breadth did not differ between the two schedules, AZD1222 recipients who got a second dose at roughly 4 weeks were pooled with those who got a second dose at roughly 12 weeks. Samples from vaccinated people were obtained from the UK trials COV001 and COV002, which included a single-blind randomized controlled phase 2/3 trial of AZD1222 (ChAdOx1 nCoV-19) in healthy adults. For TCRbeta chain sequencing, PBMC samples were collected from trial participants at day 0 and at day 28 after the second dose. The CDR3 regions of human TCRbeta chains were analyzed by immunosequencing. From the authors' description of their analysis: Repertoire TCRs were checked for matches against a reference library of SARS-CoV-2-specific TCRs that had been generated using the MIRA antigen-specificity platform. Breadth meant the fraction of unique TCRs that were SARS-CoV-2-associated, whereas depth meant the fraction of total T cells that were SARS-CoV-2-associated. Each spike-specific TCR was assigned to its reactive spike region and to a CD4 or CD8 class using the MIRA data. Log10-transformed breadth and depth values were compared by one-way ANOVA with Sidak's multiple comparisons tests. As stored in TCRdb, this immuneACCESS dataset retains in-frame rearrangements with V and J assigned. A fraction of the clones does not appear; measured against another copy, unresolved V genes explain less than half of the discrepancy, and the remainder lacks a known reason. The DNA was the basis for D and trimming; V, J and clone size are from that table. Counted in this sample were fewer than 120,000 clones; just under 95% of them appeared once. The ten largest clonotypes hold about 2.6% of the sample.

Results and caveats for the whole study, not just this receptor: Participants were mostly white British, with more females than males. The authors suggested clonal diversity may have been underestimated. After two AZD1222 doses, spike-specific TCR breadth and depth were significantly higher than at day 0 and than in MenACWY recipients. In the small 56-69-year group, the increase in depth fell short of significance, most likely because of low power. The vaccine-associated CD4 TCRs covered the entire spike protein, and the dominant responses fell in regions 160-218 and 743-854. Conclusions about previously exposed vaccinees are limited, since just 6 or 7 AZD1222 recipients were seropositive for SARS-CoV-2 at baseline. Nearly half of unique spike-specific TCRs reportedly recognized epitopes outside regions mutated in the B.1.351 and B.1.1.7 variants. Because no day 14 peak-response samples were available, repertoires were characterized only after the peak T cell response.

The V and J genes are TRBV9 and TRBJ2-1, with the D gene not clear enough to name. The sample here was peripheral blood, taken 28 days after the second AZD1222 dose. The clonotype was recovered from an adult who received the AZD1222 COVID-19 vaccine. The bases are TGTGCCACCGCTCCCCAGGCCGCGCTAAATGAGCAGTTCTTC. Protein translation: CATAPQAALNEQFF.